Described below is a single T cell receptor (beta chain) sequence and its context. There is no known antigen for this receptor. Base qualities were left out, and no much larger clone turns up one base away. The sample belongs to a study of radiotherapy plus CTLA-4 blockade in lung cancer listed by TCRdb under 2018. A note on the overall study: Among enrolled patients, under 20% had an objective response and 31% reached disease control.

The junction shows trimming of 3 bases on V and 6 bases on J, and the gene matches do not reach 9 bases of it. According to the germline V gene, CDR1 reads ENHRY and CDR2 reads SYGVKD. The CDR3 contains 18 residues, cysteine and phenylalanine counted. CDR3 DNA only is kept here, 54 bases in frame from base 1. Study-wide findings and limitations: After treatment with radiotherapy and ipilimumab, TCR clones that originated in tumors expanded in peripheral blood. Early dynamic changes in blood T cell clones, together with increased serum interferon-beta after radiation, were reported as the strongest predictors of response.

The library relied on the immunoSEQ multiplex PCR assay. TCRdb took this table from immuneACCESS and kept in-frame rearrangements with V and J called. Such tables lack part of the clones; where checked against another copy, unresolved V genes explain under half of the gap, and the rest is unexplained. The sample has about 60,000 clones on record, roughly three quarters of them singletons. The top ten clones comprise 2.5% to 3% of the sample. In this study, focal radiation therapy paired with CTLA-4 blockade (ipilimumab) was tested in patients who had chemo-refractory metastatic non-small-cell lung cancer.

The TCR was taken from a human donor with non-small cell lung cancer who had a complete response to radiotherapy plus ipilimumab. Recombination connected TRBV10-3 to TRBJ2-3, with 16 bases aligning to TRBD2. Sequencing used peripheral blood, obtained from a patient treated with radiotherapy plus ipilimumab. The nucleotide sequence reads as follows: TGTGCCATCAGTGAAGCCGGGACTAGCGGGGGGGCTAGGGATACGCAGTATTTT. Its protein reads: CAISEAGTSGGARDTQYF.